The clone carrying this TCR beta chain was seen only once. This entry belongs to a study of blood T cell repertoires in COVID-19. Study overall: The United States, Italy and Spain provided the acute and convalescent COVID-19 samples. The cDNA or gDNA used as material had been derived from T cells, B-cell-depleted T cells, or PBMCs.

In the original processing: Reference gene primer amplification in the assay estimated nucleated cell counts. Using immunoSEQ multiplex PCR, the repertoire was profiled, and TCRdb retains in-frame clones only, with some absent. The V and J calls and clone size come from that table; D and trimming were worked out from the DNA. The sample contains 50,000 to 55,000 clones, more than 70% of which appear only once. The CDR3 is 16 residues long. J gave up 12 bases and V 2 bases, and 14 bases lay outside the gene matches. Germline lookup yields CDR1 SGHRS and CDR2 YFSETQ. Material: peripheral blood. The chain employs TRBV5-1 and TRBJ2-1; 10 nucleotides align to TRBD2. The TCR sequence derives from a woman older than 75 with acute or convalescent COVID-19. CDR3 loop: CASSFDSGGTSQGQFF. CDR3 nucleotides: TGCGCCAGCAGCTTCGATAGCGGGGGGACTAGCCAGGGGCAGTTCTTC.